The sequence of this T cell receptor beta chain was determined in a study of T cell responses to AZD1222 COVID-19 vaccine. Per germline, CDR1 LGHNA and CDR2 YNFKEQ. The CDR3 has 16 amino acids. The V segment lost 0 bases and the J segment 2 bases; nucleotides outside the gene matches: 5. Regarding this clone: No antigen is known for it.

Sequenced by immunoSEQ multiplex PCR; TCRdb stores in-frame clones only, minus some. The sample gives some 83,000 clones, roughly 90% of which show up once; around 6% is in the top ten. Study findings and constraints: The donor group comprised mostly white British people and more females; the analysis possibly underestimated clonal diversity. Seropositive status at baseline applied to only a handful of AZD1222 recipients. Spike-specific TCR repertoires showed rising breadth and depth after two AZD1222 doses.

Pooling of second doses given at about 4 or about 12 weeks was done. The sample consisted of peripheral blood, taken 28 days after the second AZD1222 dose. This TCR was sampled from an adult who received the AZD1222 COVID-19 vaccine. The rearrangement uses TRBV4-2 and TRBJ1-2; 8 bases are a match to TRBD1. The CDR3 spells CASSQERTGGNYGYTF. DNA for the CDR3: TGTGCCAGCAGCCAAGAGAGAACAGGGGGGAACTATGGCTACACCTTC.